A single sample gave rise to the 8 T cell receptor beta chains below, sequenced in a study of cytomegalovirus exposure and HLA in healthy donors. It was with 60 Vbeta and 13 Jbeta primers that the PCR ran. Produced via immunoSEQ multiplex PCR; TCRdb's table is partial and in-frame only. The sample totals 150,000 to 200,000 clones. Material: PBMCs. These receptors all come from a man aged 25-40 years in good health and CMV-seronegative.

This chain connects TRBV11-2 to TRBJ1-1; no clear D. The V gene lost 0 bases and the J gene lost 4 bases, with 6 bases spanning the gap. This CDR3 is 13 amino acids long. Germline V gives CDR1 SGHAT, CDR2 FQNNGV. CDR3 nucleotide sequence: TGTGCCAGCAGCTTAGATAGTGGCACTGAAGCTTTCTTT. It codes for CASSLDSGTEAFF.

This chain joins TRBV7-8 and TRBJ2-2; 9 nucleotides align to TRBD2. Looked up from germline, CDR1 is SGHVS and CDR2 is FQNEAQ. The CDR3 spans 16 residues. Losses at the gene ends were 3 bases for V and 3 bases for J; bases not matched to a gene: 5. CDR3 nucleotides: TGTGCCAGCAGCTTGGCTAGCGGGGTGTACACCGGGGAGCTGTTTTTT. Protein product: CASSLASGVYTGELFF.

The CDR3 here is CASSLTAWEKLFF. CDR3 DNA sequence: TGTGCCAGTAGTCTGACAGCTTGGGAAAAACTGTTTTTT. The V call is TRBV19, the J call TRBJ1-4; D may be TRBD1 (5 bases). This CDR3 has 13 residues. The V end was cut by 5 bases, the J end by 8 bases, with 12 bases between. CDR1 LNHDA and CDR2 SQIVND come from the germline V gene (reference sequence). The full variable domain, completed using reference TRBV19 and TRBJ1-4, is DGGITQSPKYLFRKEGQNVTLSCEQNLNHDAMYWYRQDPGQGLRLIYYSQIVNDFQKGDIAEGYSVSREKKESFPLTVTSAQKNPTAFYLCASSLTAWEKLFFGSGTQLSVL.

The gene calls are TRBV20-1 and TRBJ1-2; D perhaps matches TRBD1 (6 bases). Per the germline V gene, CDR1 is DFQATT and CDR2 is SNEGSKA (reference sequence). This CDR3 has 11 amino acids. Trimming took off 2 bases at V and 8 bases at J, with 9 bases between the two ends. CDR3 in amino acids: CSARQGNGYTF. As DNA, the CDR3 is TGCAGTGCTAGACAGGGGAACGGCTACACCTTC.

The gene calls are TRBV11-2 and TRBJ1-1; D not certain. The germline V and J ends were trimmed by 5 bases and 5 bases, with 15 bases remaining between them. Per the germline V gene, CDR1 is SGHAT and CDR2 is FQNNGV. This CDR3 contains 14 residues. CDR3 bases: TGTGCCAGCAGCCCCCGGGATTCGAGGACTGAAGCTTTCTTT. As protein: CASSPRDSRTEAFF.

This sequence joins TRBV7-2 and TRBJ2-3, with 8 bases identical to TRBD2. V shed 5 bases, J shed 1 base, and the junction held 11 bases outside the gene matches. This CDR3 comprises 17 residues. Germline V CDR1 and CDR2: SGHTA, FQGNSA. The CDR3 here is CASSPDPRTSRTDTQYF. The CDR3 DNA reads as TGTGCCAGCAGCCCGGACCCCCGGACTAGCCGCACAGATACGCAGTATTTT.

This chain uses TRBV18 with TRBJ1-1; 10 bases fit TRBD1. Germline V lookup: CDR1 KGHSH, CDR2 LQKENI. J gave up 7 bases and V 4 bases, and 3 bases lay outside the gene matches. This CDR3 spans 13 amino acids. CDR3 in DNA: TGTGCCAGCTCACGGGACAGGGGAGGTGAAGCTTTCTTT. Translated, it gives CASSRDRGGEAFF.

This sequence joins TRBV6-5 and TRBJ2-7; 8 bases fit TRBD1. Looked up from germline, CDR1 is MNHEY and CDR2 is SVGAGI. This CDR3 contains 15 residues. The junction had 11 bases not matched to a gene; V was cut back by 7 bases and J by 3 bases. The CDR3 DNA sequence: TGTGCCAGCACCGTACAGGGGGATTCTTTCTACGAGCAGTACTTC. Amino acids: CASTVQGDSFYEQYF.